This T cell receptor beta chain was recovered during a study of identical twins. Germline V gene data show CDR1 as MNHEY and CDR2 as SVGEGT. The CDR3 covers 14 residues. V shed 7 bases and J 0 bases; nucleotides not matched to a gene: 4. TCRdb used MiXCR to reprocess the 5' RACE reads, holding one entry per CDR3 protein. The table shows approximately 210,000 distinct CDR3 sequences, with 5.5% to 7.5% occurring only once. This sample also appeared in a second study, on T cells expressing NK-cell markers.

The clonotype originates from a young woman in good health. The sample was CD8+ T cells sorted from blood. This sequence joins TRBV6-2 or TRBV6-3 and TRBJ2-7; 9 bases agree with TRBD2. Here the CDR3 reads CASTISGGSYEQYF. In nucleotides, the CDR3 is TGTGCCAGCACCATTAGCGGGGGCTCCTACGAGCAGTACTTC.